A single sample is the source of the 4 T cell receptor beta chains below, sequenced in a study of early stage breast cancer tumors. Assay: immunoSEQ multiplex PCR; the TCRdb copy retains only in-frame clones and omits some. Of some 20,000 clones in the sample, about 83% were seen once. Sequenced sample: blood. The receptor source for this set is a person aged 70 to 85 with breast cancer.

The chain has TRBV29-1 and TRBJ2-6; D is unresolved. The germline V gene has CDR1 SQVTM and CDR2 ANQGSEA. CDR3 size: 14 residues. Trimming cost V 6 bases and J 0 bases, with 9 bases left between them. The CDR3 reads CSVQINSGANVLTF. In DNA, the CDR3 is TGCAGCGTGCAGATAAACTCTGGGGCCAACGTCCTGACTTTC. Filled out from reference TRBV29-1 and TRBJ2-6, the complete variable domain reads SAVISQKPSRDICQRGTSLTIQCQVDSQVTMMFWYRQQPGQSLTLIATANQGSEATYESGFVIDKFPISRPNLTFSTLTVSNMSPEDSSIYLCSVQINSGANVLTFGAGSRLTVL.

This chain links TRBV6-1 with TRBJ2-1; 10 bases are a match to TRBD1. The CDR3 has 14 residues. The trim removed 5 bases at V and 7 bases at J, leaving 5 bases unmatched. Germline V gives CDR1 MNHNS, CDR2 SASEGT. This CDR3 is CASSWDRGWNEQFF. The CDR3 DNA follows: TGTGCCAGCAGTTGGGACAGGGGTTGGAATGAGCAGTTCTTC.

This chain uses TRBV5-4 with TRBJ2-5; 9 bases line up with TRBD1. V shed 4 bases and J 2 bases; nucleotides not matched to a gene: 6. Per the germline V gene, CDR1 is SGHNT and CDR2 is YYREEE (reference sequence). The CDR3 is made up of 15 amino acids. The chain's CDR3 is CASSLVTGGQETQYF. The CDR3, as DNA: TGTGCCAGCAGCCTCGTGACAGGGGGACAAGAGACCCAGTACTTC.

This chain uses TRBV5-1 with TRBJ1-1; tentative D call: TRBD1 (5 bases). This CDR3 has 14 amino acids. Per the germline V gene, CDR1 is SGHRS and CDR2 is YFSETQ. V lost 4 bases, J lost 6 bases, and 16 bases lay in between. CDR3 nucleotides: TGCGCCAGCAGCGCCGCGGGGGGTTTCCCTGAAGCTTTCTTT. Its translation is CASSAAGGFPEAFF.